Below, 31 T cell receptor beta chains from the same sample are listed, as sequenced in a study of human T cells and chemical hapten exposure. In TCRdb, the RACE reads were re-called with MiXCR into one record per CDR3 protein. The repertoire holds about 84,000 distinct CDR3 sequences, roughly a tenth seen once, with 3.7% in the top ten. The time point: patch test 3, about 24 weeks after DPC sensitization. Treatment meaning: therapeutic diphenylcyclopropenone sensitization with weekly scalp DPC. Here the sequenced sample was whole blood, taken in connection with sensitization to the hapten diphenylcyclopropenone (DPC). These receptor sequences come from a woman aged 45-60 years with alopecia areata. Some clones in this sample may be carry-over from other donors' samples.

This clonotype showed up just a few times. The CDR3 protein is CASSVRWDRTDTQYF. The CDR3 nucleotides read TGTGCCAGCAGCGTAAGGTGGGATCGAACAGATACGCAGTATTTT. J is TRBJ2-3 and V is TRBV9, with D hard to call. Germline V lookup: CDR1 SGDLS, CDR2 YYNGEE. Deletions cut 1 base from V and 3 bases from J, with 12 bases between. The CDR3 totals 15 residues.

This clonotype was recorded at least ten times. The V call is TRBV29-1, the J call TRBJ1-1, with D maybe TRBD1 (5 bases). The germline gives CDR1 SQVTM, CDR2 ANQGSEA. This CDR3 has 12 residues. With 4 bases removed from V and 2 bases from J, the gap between germline ends came to 8 bases. CDR3 sequence reads: CSVVGENTEAFF. The DNA of the CDR3 is TGCAGCGTTGTAGGGGAAAACACTGAAGCTTTCTTT. Filled out from reference TRBV29-1 and TRBJ1-1, the complete variable domain reads SAVISQKPSRDICQRGTSLTIQCQVDSQVTMMFWYRQQPGQSLTLIATANQGSEATYESGFVIDKFPISRPNLTFSTLTVSNMSPEDSSIYLCSVVGENTEAFFGQGTRLTVV.

This clonotype appeared many times. The chain joins TRBV7-2 to TRBJ1-2; a weak D match, TRBD1 (6 bases). The germline gives CDR1 SGHTA, CDR2 FQGNSA. The CDR3 runs 15 residues. Trimming removed 4 bases from V and 0 bases from J, with 12 bases in between. DNA for the CDR3: TGTGCCAGCAGCTCCTCTCACAGGGCTAACTATGGCTACACCTTC. Translating gives CASSSSHRANYGYTF.

This clonotype was counted ten times or more. The rearrangement joins TRBV29-1 to TRBJ2-3; 14 nucleotides line up with TRBD2. The J segment lost 10 bases and the V segment lost 6 bases, leaving 3 bases of the junction unmatched. The CDR3 totals 12 residues. The germline gives CDR1 SQVTM, CDR2 ANQGSEA. CDR3 nucleotide sequence: TGCAGCGTGGGGACTAGCGGGAGTGCGCAGTATTTT. Translated, it gives CSVGTSGSAQYF.

In this sample, this clonotype turned up many times. The V and J genes are TRBV12-3 or TRBV12-4 and TRBJ1-5, with 8 bases matching TRBD1. Germline trimming cut 6 bases from V and 2 bases from J; bases unmatched to any gene: 12. The CDR3 loop spans 17 amino acids. CDR3 coding DNA: TGTGCCAGCAGCCGGGACAGGCGAGCCCTGGGCAATCAGCCCCAGCATTTT. It specifies CASSRDRRALGNQPQHF.

This clonotype was counted ten times or more. V and J are TRBV5-1 and TRBJ2-1, with 12 bases aligning to TRBD2. V lost 3 bases, J lost 8 bases, and 6 bases stayed unmatched. CDR3 length: 15 amino acids. Per the germline V gene, CDR1 is SGHRS and CDR2 is YFSETQ. The CDR3 region is CASSSSGRGFDEQFF. In nucleotides, the CDR3 is TGCGCCAGCAGCTCTAGCGGGAGGGGATTCGATGAGCAGTTCTTC.

The table lists this clonotype with a few counts. The chain combines TRBV2 with TRBJ2-1; D is possibly TRBD1 (6 bases). Germline assignment: CDR1 SNHLY and CDR2 FYNNEI. V lost 7 bases to trimming and J lost 2 bases, with 12 bases between them. The CDR3 totals 14 residues. The CDR3 coding sequence is TGTGCCAGCACCCCGCCAGGGGCCTACAATGAGCAGTTCTTC. Its translation: CASTPPGAYNEQFF.

This clonotype was counted many times. This chain connects TRBV5-4 to TRBJ2-5; 10 bases are shared with TRBD2. J was trimmed by 3 bases and V by 0 bases; bases with no gene match: 5. The CDR3 is 16 amino acids. CDR1 and CDR2 (germline): SGHNT, YYREEE (reference sequence). This chain's CDR3 is CASSLGGTSVKETQYF. In nucleotides, the CDR3 is TGTGCCAGCAGCTTGGGTGGGACTAGCGTGAAAGAGACCCAGTACTTC.

This clonotype was seen only a few times. The chain employs TRBV29-1 and TRBJ2-1, with TRBD2 identical over 9 bases. With V trimmed by 7 bases and J by 0 bases, 7 bases remained unmatched. The CDR3 length is 15 residues. The germline CDR1 and CDR2 sequences are SQVTM and ANQGSEA. CDR3 DNA: TGCAGCGCCGATAGCGGGAGAGTCTCCTACAATGAGCAGTTCTTC. It translates to CSADSGRVSYNEQFF.

This clonotype was recorded many times. J is TRBJ1-2 and V is TRBV30; D gene ambiguous. V lost 1 base to trimming and J lost 5 bases, with 11 bases between them. Looked up from germline, CDR1 is GTSNPN and CDR2 is SVGIG (reference sequence). The CDR3 runs to 13 residues. CDR3 coding DNA: TGTGCCTGGAGTGGATCGGTAGGATATGGCTACACCTTC. Its translation: CAWSGSVGYGYTF.

J is TRBJ2-2 and V is TRBV19; D gene uncertain. CDR1 is LNHDA, CDR2 SQIVND, per germline (reference sequence). The V and J ends lost 3 bases and 0 bases respectively, with 11 bases between them. CDR3 length: 16 amino acids. This CDR3 is CASSIRLNANTGELFF. The CDR3 nucleotides read TGTGCCAGTAGTATCAGGCTGAACGCGAACACCGGGGAGCTGTTTTTT.

This clonotype was observed a few times. V and J are TRBV25-1 and TRBJ2-2; D assignment may be TRBD1 or TRBD2 (5 bases each). The CDR3 is 15 residues long. Germline CDR1 is MGHDK and CDR2 is SYGVNS. V was trimmed by 3 bases and J by 6 bases, leaving 14 bases between them. The CDR3 spells CASSEWGSKAGELFF. The CDR3 DNA follows: TGTGCCAGCAGTGAGTGGGGGAGTAAGGCCGGGGAGCTGTTTTTT.

J is TRBJ1-1 and V is TRBV6-2 or TRBV6-3, with D perhaps TRBD1 (5 bases). V was trimmed by 7 bases and J by 1 base, leaving 16 bases between them. The CDR3 sequence is 15 residues long. Germline values: CDR1 MNHEY, CDR2 SVGEGT. The CDR3 bases are TGTGCCAGCATCGAGGGGAGGGGTTGGAACACTGAAGCTTTCTTT. It codes for CASIEGRGWNTEAFF.

In regard to this clonotype: This may be a read error, as it is one base from a much larger clone. V is TRBV10-3 and J is TRBJ2-7; D ambiguous. CDR1 is ENHRY and CDR2 is SYGVKD in the germline V gene. This CDR3 has 13 residues. The CDR3 DNA follows: TGTGCCATCAGTGAGCCCAAGGGCTACGAGCAGCACTTC. This translates into CAISEPKGYEQHF.

This clonotype was recorded at least ten times. The V and J genes are TRBV19 and TRBJ1-1; D uncertain. This CDR3 comprises 10 residues. Germline CDR1 is LNHDA and CDR2 is SQIVND (reference sequence). V dropped 4 bases and J dropped 10 bases, with 7 bases sitting between them. The CDR3 here is CASSTPPAFF. The CDR3 DNA is TGTGCCAGTAGTACTCCCCCAGCTTTCTTT.

This clonotype appeared a few times. The V and J genes are TRBV6-5 and TRBJ2-1; tentative D call: TRBD1 (5 bases). The CDR3 loop spans 15 amino acids. V was clipped by 6 bases and J by 2 bases, with 14 bases between them. Germline V CDR1 and CDR2: MNHEY, SVGAGI. CDR3 sequence: CASRPSGSPYNEQFF. CDR3 nucleotides: TGTGCCAGCAGGCCGTCAGGGTCCCCCTACAATGAGCAGTTCTTC.

The chain is built from TRBV9 and TRBJ1-1, with no clear D. V lost 4 bases to trimming and J lost 8 bases, with 15 bases between them. Germline-derived CDR1 and CDR2 are SGDLS and YYNGEE. The CDR3 is 13 amino acids. The chain's CDR3 is CASSPLLGREAFF. CDR3 bases: TGTGCCAGCAGCCCCCTCTTAGGGAGGGAAGCTTTCTTT. Combining the CDR3 with reference TRBV9 and TRBJ1-1 gives the whole variable domain DSGVTQTPKHLITATGQRVTLRCSPRSGDLSVYWYQQSLDQGLQFLIQYYNGEERAKGNILERFSAQQFPDLHSELNLSSLELGDSALYFCASSPLLGREAFFGQGTRLTVV.

A word on this clonotype: No conserved phenylalanine or tryptophan ends this CDR3, so it is likely a read error. This sequence joins TRBV20-1 and TRBJ2-3, with D perhaps assigned TRBD1 or TRBD2 (5 bases each). Deletions cut 3 bases from V and 2 bases from J, with 15 bases between. The CDR3 extends over 15 amino acids. From germline, CDR1 is DFQATT and CDR2 SNEGSKA (reference sequence). This chain's CDR3 is CSARSWGIPTDTQYY. DNA for the CDR3: TGCAGTGCTAGGTCTTGGGGGATCCCCACAGATACGCAGTATTAT.

This clonotype has at least ten counts. V and J are TRBV5-8 and TRBJ1-5; 9 bases are shared with TRBD1. Germline-derived CDR1 and CDR2 are SGHTS and YDEGEE. With 4 bases clipped from V and 4 bases from J, the junction kept 6 bases outside the gene matches. This CDR3 region has 15 residues. The CDR3 DNA sequence: TGTGCCAGCAGCGAGGGACAGGGCGGAAATCAGCCCCAGCATTTT. It specifies CASSEGQGGNQPQHF.

This clonotype was seen ten or more times. The chain uses TRBV7-9 and TRBJ2-5; TRBD2 agrees at 11 bases. This CDR3 region has 17 residues. Germline loops: CDR1 SEHNR, CDR2 FQNEAQ (reference sequence). Trimming cost V 1 base and J 2 bases; bases outside gene matches: 6. CDR3 bases: TGTGCCAGCAGCTTAGGACTAGCGGGAATGGGACAAGAGACCCAGTACTTC. Translating gives CASSLGLAGMGQETQYF.

The chain joins TRBV27 to TRBJ1-1, with TRBD1 matching over 9 bases. The CDR3 has 15 amino acids. The ends lost 4 bases at V and 4 bases at J; junction bases unmatched: 7. Germline V gene sequence: CDR1 MNHEY, CDR2 SMNVEV (reference sequence). The CDR3 nucleotides read TGTGCCAGCAGTTCAACCCGGGACAGGGCCACTGAAGCTTTCTTT. Protein: CASSSTRDRATEAFF.

This clonotype was seen many times. The J gene is TRBJ2-3, the V gene TRBV11-2, with a possible D match to TRBD2 (5 bases). With 5 bases removed from V and 4 bases from J, the gap between germline ends came to 10 bases. CDR3 size: 13 residues. CDR1 and CDR2 from the germline V gene are SGHAT and FQNNGV. In nucleotides, the CDR3 is TGTGCCAGCAGCCCGACGGAGGCAGATACGCAGTATTTT. Amino acid sequence: CASSPTEADTQYF.

This clonotype was seen ten or more times. This rearrangement joins TRBV6-5 to TRBJ1-6, with 8 bases fitting TRBD1. In germline, CDR1 is MNHEY, CDR2 SVGAGI. The junction had 5 bases not matched to a gene; V was cut back by 7 bases and J by 0 bases. The CDR3 covers 16 residues. The CDR3 DNA is TGTGCCAGCAATCAGGGGGCTAGCTCCTATAATTCACCCCTCCACTTT. Translating gives CASNQGASSYNSPLHF.

This clonotype has ten or more counts. The chain combines TRBV14 with TRBJ2-6; no reliable D call. The CDR3 totals 13 residues. The V end lost 6 bases, the J end lost 4 bases, and 7 bases lay between the germline ends. Germline assignment: CDR1 SGHDN and CDR2 FVKESK. The CDR3, as DNA: TGTGCCAGCAGAAAGGGAGGGGCCAACGTCCTGACTTTC. Translation gives CASRKGGANVLTF.

This clonotype came up many times. The J gene is TRBJ2-7, the V gene TRBV5-1; no clear D gene. Trimming took off 3 bases at V and 1 base at J, with 14 bases between the two ends. Germline V gene lookup returns CDR1 SGHRS and CDR2 YFSETQ. This CDR3 comprises 15 residues. Written as DNA, the CDR3 is TGCGCCAGCAGCTGGCGGACGGGTGGGTCCTACGAGCAGTACTTC. Its translation is CASSWRTGGSYEQYF.

The chain recombines TRBV20-1 with TRBJ2-1, with TRBD2 as a possible D gene (6 bases). Trimming removed 0 bases from V and 1 base from J, with 10 bases in between. This CDR3 contains 15 residues. Looked up from germline, CDR1 is DFQATT and CDR2 is SNEGSKA (reference sequence). The CDR3 spells CSARDLSGSYNEQFF. The CDR3 DNA is TGCAGTGCTAGAGATCTTAGCGGATCCTACAATGAGCAGTTCTTC.

This clonotype was recorded many times. The chain employs TRBV24-1 and TRBJ2-1; possibly TRBD2 for D (5 bases). The CDR3 has 12 residues. Per germline, CDR1 KGHDR and CDR2 SFDVKD. The ends were cut back, 7 bases at V and 9 bases at J, with 12 bases in the middle. The chain's CDR3 is CATREAGREQFF. CDR3 DNA sequence: TGTGCCACCAGGGAGGCCGGACGTGAGCAGTTCTTC.

This clonotype was seen a few times. The chain is built from TRBV5-1 and TRBJ1-3; no firm D call. Between the trimmed V and J ends, which lost 4 bases and 9 bases, there was a span of 14 bases. The CDR3 loop spans 13 amino acids. Germline CDR1 is SGHRS and CDR2 is YFSETQ. The CDR3 here is CASSPEDRPTIYF. In nucleotides, the CDR3 is TGCGCCAGCAGCCCGGAAGACCGGCCCACCATATATTTT.

This clonotype has just a few counts. V and J are TRBV5-1 and TRBJ2-1; perhaps TRBD2 as D (5 bases). This CDR3 is built from 16 residues. The V and J ends lost 2 bases and 7 bases respectively, with 19 bases between them. Per the germline V gene, CDR1 is SGHRS and CDR2 is YFSETQ. The CDR3 sequence is CASSLTTAGVGNEQFF. Written as DNA, the CDR3 is TGCGCCAGCAGCTTAACCACAGCCGGGGTGGGAAATGAGCAGTTCTTC.

Ten or more counts support this clonotype. The genes are TRBV10-3 and TRBJ1-6; D is unresolved. V shed 4 bases and J shed 9 bases, with 13 bases lying between them. The CDR3 is made up of 14 amino acids. The germline gives CDR1 ENHRY, CDR2 SYGVKD. The CDR3 DNA reads TGTGCCATCAGTGTGAAGGGAGCGGGTTCACCCCTCCACTTT. It codes for CAISVKGAGSPLHF.

Only a few counts were recorded for this clonotype. The chain recombines TRBV30 with TRBJ1-1; D remains unclear. V lost 2 bases to trimming and J lost 9 bases, with 10 bases between them. Germline CDR1 is GTSNPN and CDR2 is SVGIG (reference sequence). The CDR3 totals 11 residues. CDR3 DNA: TGTGCCTGGAGTCCCACGACTCAAGCTTTCTTT. Translating it yields CAWSPTTQAFF.